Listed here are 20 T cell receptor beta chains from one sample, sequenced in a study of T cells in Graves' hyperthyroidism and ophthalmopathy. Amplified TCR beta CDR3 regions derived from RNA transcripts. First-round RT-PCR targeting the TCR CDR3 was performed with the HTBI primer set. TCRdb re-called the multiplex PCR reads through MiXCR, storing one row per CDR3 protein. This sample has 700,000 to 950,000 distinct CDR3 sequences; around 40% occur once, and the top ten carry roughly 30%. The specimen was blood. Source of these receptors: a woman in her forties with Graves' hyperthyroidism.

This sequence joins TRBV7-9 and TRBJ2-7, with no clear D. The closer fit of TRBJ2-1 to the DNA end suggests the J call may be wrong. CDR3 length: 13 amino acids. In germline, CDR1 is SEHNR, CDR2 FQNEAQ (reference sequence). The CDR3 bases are TGTGCCAGCAGCTTATCGGGTCCCGCTGAGCAGTTCTTC. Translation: CASSLSGPAEQFF.

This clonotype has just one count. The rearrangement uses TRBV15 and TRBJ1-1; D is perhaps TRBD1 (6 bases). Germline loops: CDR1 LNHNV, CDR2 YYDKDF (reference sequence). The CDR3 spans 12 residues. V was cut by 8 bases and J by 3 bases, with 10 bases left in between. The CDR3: CATGGQYTEAFF. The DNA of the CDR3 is TGTGCCACCGGGGGGCAGTACACTGAAGCTTTCTTT.

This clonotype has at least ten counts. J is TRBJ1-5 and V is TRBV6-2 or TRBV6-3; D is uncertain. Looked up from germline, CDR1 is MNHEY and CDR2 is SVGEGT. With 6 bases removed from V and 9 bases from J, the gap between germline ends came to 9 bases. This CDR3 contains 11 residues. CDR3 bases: TGTGCCAGCAGCCTTGGCTGGCCCCAGCATTTT. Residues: CASSLGWPQHF.

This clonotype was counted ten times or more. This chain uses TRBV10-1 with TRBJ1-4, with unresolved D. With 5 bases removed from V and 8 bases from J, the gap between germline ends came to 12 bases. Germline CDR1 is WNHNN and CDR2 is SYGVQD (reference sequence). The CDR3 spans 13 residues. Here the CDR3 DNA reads TGCGCCAGCAGTTCCAGTGGCGACGAAAAACTGTTTTTT. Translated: CASSSSGDEKLFF.

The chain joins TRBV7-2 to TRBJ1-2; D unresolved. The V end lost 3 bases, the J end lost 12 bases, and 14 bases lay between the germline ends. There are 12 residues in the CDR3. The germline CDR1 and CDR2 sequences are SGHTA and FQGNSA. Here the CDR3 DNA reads TGTGCCAGCAGCTTGGTGCTGGTCGGAAACACCTTC. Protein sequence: CASSLVLVGNTF.

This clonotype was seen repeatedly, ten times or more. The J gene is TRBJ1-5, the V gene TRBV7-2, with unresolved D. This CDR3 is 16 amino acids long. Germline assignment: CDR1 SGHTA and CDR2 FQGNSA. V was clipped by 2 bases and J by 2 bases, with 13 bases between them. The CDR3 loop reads CASSLSDSLGNQPQHF. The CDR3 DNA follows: TGTGCCAGCAGCTTATCGGACTCACTTGGCAATCAGCCCCAGCATTTT.

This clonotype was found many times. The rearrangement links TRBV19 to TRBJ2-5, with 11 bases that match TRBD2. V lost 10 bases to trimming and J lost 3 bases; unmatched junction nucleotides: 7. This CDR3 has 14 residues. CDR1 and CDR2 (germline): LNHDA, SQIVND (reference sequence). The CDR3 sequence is CATRGLAEKETQYF. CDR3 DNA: TGTGCCACGCGGGGACTAGCGGAAAAAGAGACCCAGTACTTC.

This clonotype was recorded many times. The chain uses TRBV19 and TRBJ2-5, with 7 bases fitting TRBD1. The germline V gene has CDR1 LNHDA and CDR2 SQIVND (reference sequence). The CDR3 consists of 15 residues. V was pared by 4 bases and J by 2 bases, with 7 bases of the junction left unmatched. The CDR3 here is CASSTRRTGQETQYF. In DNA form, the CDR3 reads TGTGCCAGTAGTACGCGAAGGACAGGACAAGAGACCCAGTACTTC.

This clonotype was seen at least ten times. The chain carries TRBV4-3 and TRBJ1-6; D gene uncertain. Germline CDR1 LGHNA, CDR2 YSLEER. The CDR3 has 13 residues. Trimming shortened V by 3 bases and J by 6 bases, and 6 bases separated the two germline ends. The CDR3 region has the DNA TGCGCCAGCAGCCAGGAGGGTAATTCACCCCTCCACTTT. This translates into CASSQEGNSPLHF.

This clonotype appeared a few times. This chain's CDR3 is CASSSTDRNEKLFF. The CDR3 DNA sequence: TGTGCCAGCAGCTCGACAGACCGTAATGAAAAACTGTTTTTT. The chain employs TRBV5-4 and TRBJ1-4, with a possible D match to TRBD1 (5 bases). The germline V and J ends were trimmed by 3 bases and 4 bases, with 10 bases remaining between them. The CDR3 length is 14 residues. Germline-derived CDR1 and CDR2 are SGHNT and YYREEE (reference sequence).

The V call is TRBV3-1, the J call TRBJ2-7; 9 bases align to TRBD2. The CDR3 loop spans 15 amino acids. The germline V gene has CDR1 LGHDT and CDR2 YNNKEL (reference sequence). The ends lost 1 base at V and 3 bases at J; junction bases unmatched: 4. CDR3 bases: TGTGCCAGCAGCCAAGGACTAGCGGAATACTACGAGCAGTACTTC. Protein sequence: CASSQGLAEYYEQYF.

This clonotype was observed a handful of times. DNA of the CDR3: TGTGCCAGCAGTCCCCTTGGGCAGGCCTCCTACGAGCAGTACTTC. Residues: CASSPLGQASYEQYF. The chain recombines TRBV12-3 or TRBV12-4 with TRBJ2-7; D remains unclear. The CDR3 runs 15 residues. The ends were cut back, 5 bases at V and 0 bases at J, with 14 bases in the middle.

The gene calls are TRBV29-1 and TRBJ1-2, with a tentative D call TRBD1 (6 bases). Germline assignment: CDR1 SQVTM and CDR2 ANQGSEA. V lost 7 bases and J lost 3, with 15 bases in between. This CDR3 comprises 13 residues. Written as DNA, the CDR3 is TGCAGCGCCGGGGGGCAGGCTCACTATGGCTACACCTTC. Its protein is CSAGGQAHYGYTF. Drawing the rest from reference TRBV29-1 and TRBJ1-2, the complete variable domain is SAVISQKPSRDICQRGTSLTIQCQVDSQVTMMFWYRQQPGQSLTLIATANQGSEATYESGFVIDKFPISRPNLTFSTLTVSNMSPEDSSIYLCSAGGQAHYGYTFGSGTRLTVV.

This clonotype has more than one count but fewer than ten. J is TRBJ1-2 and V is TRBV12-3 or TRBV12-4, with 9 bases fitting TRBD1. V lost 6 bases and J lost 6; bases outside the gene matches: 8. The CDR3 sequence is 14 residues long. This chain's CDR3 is CASSFTGGTDGYTF. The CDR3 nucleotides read TGTGCCAGCAGCTTCACAGGGGGCACTGATGGCTACACCTTC.

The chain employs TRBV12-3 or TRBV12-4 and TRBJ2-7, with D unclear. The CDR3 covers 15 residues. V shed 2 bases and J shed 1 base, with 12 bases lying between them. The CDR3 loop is CASSLSWTESYEQYF. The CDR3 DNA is TGTGCCAGCAGTTTAAGCTGGACGGAGTCCTACGAGCAGTACTTC.

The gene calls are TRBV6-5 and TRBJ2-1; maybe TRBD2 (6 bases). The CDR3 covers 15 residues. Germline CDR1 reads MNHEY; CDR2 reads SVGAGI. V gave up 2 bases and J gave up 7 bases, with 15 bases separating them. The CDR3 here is CASSYLQGSGNEQFF. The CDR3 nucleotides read TGTGCCAGCAGTTACCTCCAGGGAAGCGGGAATGAGCAGTTCTTC.

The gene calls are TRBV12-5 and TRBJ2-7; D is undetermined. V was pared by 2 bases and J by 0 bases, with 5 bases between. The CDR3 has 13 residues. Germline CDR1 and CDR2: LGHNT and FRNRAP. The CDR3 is CASGLYASYEQYF. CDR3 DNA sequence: TGTGCTAGTGGTTTGTACGCCTCCTACGAGCAGTACTTC.

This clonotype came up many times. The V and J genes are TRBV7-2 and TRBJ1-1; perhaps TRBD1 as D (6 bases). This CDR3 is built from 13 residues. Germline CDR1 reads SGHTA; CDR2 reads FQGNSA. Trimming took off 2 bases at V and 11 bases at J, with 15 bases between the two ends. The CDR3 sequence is CASSLTDRDPAFF. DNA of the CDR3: TGTGCCAGCAGCTTAACGGACAGAGATCCCGCTTTCTTT.

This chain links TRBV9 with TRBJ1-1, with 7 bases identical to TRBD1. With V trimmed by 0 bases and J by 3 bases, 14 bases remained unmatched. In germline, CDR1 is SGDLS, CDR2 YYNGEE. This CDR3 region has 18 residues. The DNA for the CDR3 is TGTGCCAGCAGCGTAGGGGCCCAGGGGGACTACTTGGACACTGAAGCTTTCTTT. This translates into CASSVGAQGDYLDTEAFF.

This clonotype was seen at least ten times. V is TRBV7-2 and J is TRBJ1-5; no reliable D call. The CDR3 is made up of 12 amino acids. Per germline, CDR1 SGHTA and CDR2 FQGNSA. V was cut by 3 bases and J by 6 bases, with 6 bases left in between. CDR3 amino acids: CASSFDGQPQHF. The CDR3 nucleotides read TGTGCCAGCAGCTTCGACGGTCAGCCCCAGCATTTT.